One and the same sample provided the 8 T cell receptor beta chains below, sequenced in a study of blood T cell repertoires in COVID-19. Sequencing used immunoSEQ multiplex PCR; TCRdb keeps in-frame clones, though not all of them. The sample carries approximately 99,000 clones, around four fifths recorded once. The source material was peripheral blood. The receptor source for this set is a woman aged 70 to 79 with acute or convalescent COVID-19.

This clone was observed many times. V and J are TRBV18 and TRBJ1-1; the D gene is possibly TRBD1 (6 bases). The V gene lost 5 bases and the J gene lost 3 bases, with 13 bases spanning the gap. The germline V gene encodes CDR1 KGHSH and CDR2 LQKENI. The CDR3 has 14 residues. CDR3 region: CASSFSGQYTEAFF. CDR3 sequence (DNA): TGTGCCAGCTCATTTTCGGGACAATACACTGAAGCTTTCTTT.

J is TRBJ2-4 and V is TRBV19; 12 bases are a match to TRBD2. J gave up 0 bases and V 5 bases, and 11 bases lay outside the gene matches. Per the germline V gene, CDR1 is LNHDA and CDR2 is SQIVND (reference sequence). This CDR3 has 19 residues. DNA for the CDR3: TGTGCCAGTAGTCCCACGACTAGCGGGAGTGACATAGCCAAAAACATTCAGTACTTC. It translates to CASSPTTSGSDIAKNIQYF.

The rearrangement joins TRBV5-8 to TRBJ2-7; 8 bases align to TRBD1. The CDR3 extends over 14 amino acids. The V segment lost 3 bases and the J segment 6 bases; nucleotides outside the gene matches: 8. Germline CDR1 and CDR2: SGHTS and YDEGEE. CDR3 bases: TGTGCCAGCAGCTGGGGACAGGAGACGTCCGAGCAGTACTTC. Amino acid sequence: CASSWGQETSEQYF. Supplemented by reference TRBV5-8 and TRBJ2-7, the full variable domain reads EAGVTQSPTHLIKTRGQQATLRCSPISGHTSVYWYQQALGLGLQFLLWYDEGEERNRGNFPPRFSGRQFPNYSSELNVNALELEDSALYLCASSWGQETSEQYFGPGTRLTVT.

The chain employs TRBV18 and TRBJ2-1; 9 bases agree with TRBD1. The CDR3 loop spans 15 amino acids. Germline lookup yields CDR1 KGHSH and CDR2 LQKENI. The V gene end was trimmed by 6 bases and the J gene end by 1 base; junction bases not matched to a gene: 4. This CDR3 reads CASSAGTGSYNEQFF. The DNA of the CDR3 is TGTGCCAGCTCCGCCGGGACAGGGTCCTACAATGAGCAGTTCTTC.

The V gene is TRBV5-1, the J gene TRBJ1-1; 7 bases agree with TRBD1. V lost 3 bases to trimming and J lost 6 bases; unmatched junction nucleotides: 8. Germline assignment: CDR1 SGHRS and CDR2 YFSETQ. The CDR3 contains 14 residues. The CDR3 sequence: CASSWRGDRPEAFF. Here the CDR3 DNA reads TGCGCCAGCAGCTGGAGGGGGGACAGACCTGAAGCTTTCTTT.

The chain is built from TRBV3-1 (or the pseudogene TRBV3-2) and TRBJ1-3, with D perhaps TRBD1 (5 bases). The CDR3 is 14 amino acids. Germline V gene sequence: CDR1 LGHDT, CDR2 YNNKEL (reference sequence). The V end was cut by 5 bases, the J end by 4 bases, with 12 bases between. Here the CDR3 DNA reads TGTGCCAGCAGCTACGGGACTGCCGGAAACACCATATATTTT. Translation: CASSYGTAGNTIYF.

The chain uses TRBV6-1 and TRBJ2-2; 9 bases map to TRBD2. The germline CDR1 and CDR2 sequences are MNHNS and SASEGT. The CDR3 runs to 15 residues. With 5 bases clipped from V and 0 bases from J, the junction kept 1 base outside the gene matches. This CDR3 reads CASSRTSANTGELFF. The CDR3 coding sequence is TGTGCCAGCAGTAGGACTAGCGCGAACACCGGGGAGCTGTTTTTT.

This clone has only one observation. The J gene is TRBJ1-1, the V gene TRBV10-2; D not certain. CDR1 is WSHSY, CDR2 SAAADI, per germline. The germline V and J ends were trimmed by 0 bases and 3 bases, with 14 bases remaining between them. CDR3 length equals 16 residues. CDR3 sequence reads: CASSESIGGWDTEAFF. CDR3 DNA: TGCGCCAGCAGTGAGTCGATCGGCGGCTGGGACACTGAAGCTTTCTTT.